Detailed here is one T cell receptor beta chain. Its specificity is not known. Germline V CDR1 and CDR2: LNHDA, SQIVND (reference sequence). V lost 1 base and J lost 1, with 8 bases in between. The CDR3 is 14 residues long. TCR beta sequencing was performed on blood CD8+ and CD4+ T cells. In contrast to the negatively isolated CD8+ and CD4+ T cells, TEMRA cells were FACS-enriched. The entry originates in a study of CD8 T cells in Susac syndrome. Findings of the study overall: The study conceded that relatively few individuals underwent its TCR sequencing and HLA analysis.

An amount of RNA that ranged from roughly 0.5 to 1 ug was reverse transcribed with random hexamers. An immunoSEQ multiplex PCR generated amplified TCR beta CDR3 products spanning 54 Vbeta and 13 Jbeta. One entry per CDR3 protein, called by TCRdb with MiXCR from the immunoSEQ multiplex PCR reads. Of under 200,000 distinct CDR3 sequences in the sample, around 94% were seen once. This sequence joins TRBV19 and TRBJ2-7; TRBD1 is a possible D gene (5 bases). Sequencing was performed on CD4+ T cells from PBMCs. This receptor was taken from a human donor in good health. This CDR3 reads CASSIGQGSYEQYF. Here the CDR3 DNA reads TGTGCCAGTAGTATAGGGCAGGGATCCTACGAGCAGTACTTC.